This is a list of T cell receptor beta chains from one sample in a study of neoadjuvant nivolumab and ipilimumab in lung cancer. Sequencing was performed with immunoSEQ multiplex PCR; in TCRdb, only in-frame clones are kept and a portion is missing. The sample has 3,000 to 4,500 clones; over 70% are singletons. Sequenced material: peripheral blood, taken after neoadjuvant nivolumab, alone or with ipilimumab, at or shortly before surgery. These receptors came from an adult with non-small cell lung cancer. Both conserved end residues are part of each CDR3. D genes are given only for firm matches. The size entry is marked missing in some rows and otherwise reads once, few, many or a size class.

v_gene	d_gene	j_gene	len	abundance	CDR3aa	CDR3nt
TRBV7-8	-	TRBJ2-3	15	-	CASSGEDFYTDTQYF	TGTGCCAGCAGCGGAGAGGATTTTTACACAGATACGCAGTATTTT
TRBV5-1	TRBD2	TRBJ2-1	17	-	CASSKIPLGGTYNEQFF	TGCGCCAGCAGCAAGATTCCGTTGGGGGGGACCTACAATGAGCAGTTCTTC
TRBV11-2	TRBD2	TRBJ2-3	16	-	CASSPAPSGITDTQYF	TGTGCCAGCAGCCCTGCCCCTAGCGGGATCACAGATACGCAGTATTTT
TRBV10-3	-	TRBJ2-2	15	-	CAISDNSRNTGELFF	TGTGCCATCAGTGATAATAGCCGGAACACCGGGGAGCTGTTTTTT
TRBV9	-	TRBJ2-2	16	few	CASSVGGSAVTGELFF	TGTGCCAGCAGCGTAGGTGGGAGCGCGGTCACCGGGGAGCTGTTTTTT
TRBV6-6	-	TRBJ2-7	15	-	CASSFGHGGPYEQYF	TGTGCCAGCAGTTTCGGACATGGGGGTCCCTACGAGCAGTACTTC
TRBV19	-	TRBJ2-6	17	-	CASSIDTGDSGANVLTF	TGTGCCAGTAGTATAGATACAGGAGACTCTGGGGCCAACGTCCTGACTTTC
TRBV19	TRBD1	TRBJ1-5	18	-	CASSLPGQLKNSNQPQHF	TGTGCCAGTAGTCTTCCGGGACAGTTAAAGAATAGCAATCAGCCCCAGCATTTT
TRBV28	-	TRBJ2-6	15	-	CASSPIGSGANVLTF	TGTGCCAGCAGCCCTATAGGGTCTGGGGCCAACGTCCTGACTTTC
TRBV5-6	-	TRBJ2-5	15	-	CASSIWTNSQETQYF	TGTGCCAGCAGCATCTGGACCAACTCCCAAGAGACCCAGTACTTC
TRBV23-1	-	TRBJ2-6	18	-	CASSHQGPQQSRANVLTF	TGCGCCAGCAGTCACCAAGGGCCGCAACAAAGTCGGGCCAACGTCCTGACTTTC
TRBV6-1	TRBD1	TRBJ1-2	15	-	CASSEVRGVNYGYTF	TGTGCCAGCAGTGAAGTCAGGGGGGTAAACTATGGCTACACCTTC
TRBV5-4	-	TRBJ1-2	13	-	CASSQDGFYGYTF	TGTGCCAGCAGCCAGGACGGATTCTATGGCTACACCTTC
TRBV27	-	TRBJ2-3	15	-	CASSLSGQSTDTQYF	TGTGCCAGCAGTTTGAGCGGCCAAAGCACAGATACGCAGTATTTT
TRBV2	-	TRBJ1-1	16	-	CASSLLVTGTNTEAFF	TGTGCCAGCAGTCTACTAGTAACCGGGACGAACACTGAAGCTTTCTTT
TRBV7-9	TRBD1	TRBJ1-6	16	-	CASSSWRQGYNSPLHF	TGTGCCAGCAGCTCCTGGCGACAGGGCTATAATTCACCCCTCCACTTT
TRBV5-4	TRBD2	TRBJ2-2	16	-	CASSLLTGGRTGELFF	TGTGCCAGCAGCTTGTTAACGGGAGGGAGGACCGGGGAGCTGTTTTTT
TRBV7-2	-	TRBJ2-6	15	once	CASSPGVSGANVLTF	TGTGCCAGCAGCCCAGGCGTCTCTGGGGCCAACGTCCTGACTTTC
TRBV7-2	-	TRBJ2-7	14	-	CASSLHRTTYEQYF	TGTGCCAGCAGCTTACACAGGACTACCTACGAGCAGTACTTC
TRBV27	TRBD2	TRBJ2-3	14	once	CASRTSGSSDTQYF	TGTGCCAGCAGAACTAGCGGGAGTTCGGATACGCAGTATTTT
TRBV28	-	TRBJ1-1	14	-	CASSFKVKGTEAFF	TGTGCCAGCAGTTTTAAAGTAAAGGGGACTGAAGCTTTCTTT
TRBV5-1	-	TRBJ2-5	14	-	CASTPDSYQETQYF	TGCGCCAGCACCCCAGACTCGTACCAAGAGACCCAGTACTTC
TRBV19	-	TRBJ1-2	14	few	CASAPVESDYGYTF	TGTGCCAGTGCCCCGGTGGAGTCGGACTATGGCTACACCTTC
TRBV10-1	-	TRBJ2-4	15	-	CANTQVHRVKNIQYF	TGCGCCAACACCCAGGTCCACAGGGTTAAAAACATTCAGTACTTC
TRBV1	-	TRBJ2-2	18	-	CTSSQARDAVKRTGELFF	TGCACCAGCAGCCAAGCCCGGGACGCTGTAAAGAGAACCGGGGAGCTGTTTTTT
TRBV10-3	TRBD1	TRBJ1-2	14	-	CAITPGQGEYGYTF	TGTGCCATCACCCCGGGACAGGGGGAATATGGCTACACCTTC
TRBV2	TRBD2	TRBJ2-6	14	-	CASRRGGGANVLTF	TGTGCCAGCAGACGGGGGGGTGGGGCCAACGTCCTGACTTTC
TRBV30	-	TRBJ1-3	15	once	CAWRTSRSSGNTIYF	TGTGCCTGGAGAACATCGCGGAGCTCTGGAAACACCATATATTTT
TRBV4-2	TRBD2	TRBJ2-1	16	-	CASRFTAGGAYNEQFF	TGTGCCAGCAGGTTTACGGCTGGGGGGGCCTACAATGAGCAGTTCTTC
TRBV6-6	-	TRBJ1-5	15	-	CASSYGTGSNQPQHF	TGTGCCAGCAGTTACGGTACAGGAAGCAATCAGCCCCAGCATTTT
TRBV5-1	TRBD2	TRBJ2-1	14	-	CASTLTSGSFEQFF	TGCGCCAGCACTCTGACTAGCGGGAGTTTTGAGCAGTTCTTC
TRBV10-3	TRBD2	TRBJ2-1	17	-	CAIQPGLAANGNNEQFF	TGTGCCATTCAGCCGGGACTAGCGGCCAACGGTAACAATGAGCAGTTCTTC
TRBV4-3	TRBD2	TRBJ2-3	12	-	CASSQGGGTQYF	TGCGCCAGCAGCCAAGGGGGGGGTACGCAGTATTTT
TRBV30	-	TRBJ2-3	12	few	CAWSMGRDTQYF	TGTGCCTGGAGTATGGGGCGGGATACGCAGTATTTT
TRBV6-5	-	TRBJ1-2	11	-	CASTTGSGYTF	TGTGCCAGCACCACAGGGAGCGGCTACACCTTC
TRBV10-3	-	TRBJ2-1	14	-	CAISVRGLGNEQFF	TGTGCCATCAGTGTGCGAGGGTTGGGGAATGAGCAGTTCTTC
TRBV11-2	-	TRBJ2-2	14	-	CASSRRGNTGELFF	TGTGCCAGCAGCCGCAGGGGAAACACCGGGGAGCTGTTTTTT
TRBV11-1	TRBD1	TRBJ1-5	15	once	CASSPDRGSNQPQHF	TGTGCCAGCAGCCCTGACAGGGGCAGCAATCAGCCCCAGCATTTT
TRBV7-9	-	TRBJ2-5	12	-	CASSLARETQYF	TGTGCCAGCAGCCTAGCCCGGGAGACCCAGTACTTC
TRBV5-1	TRBD2	TRBJ2-3	15	-	CASSLGGLAADTQYF	TGCGCCAGCAGCTTGGGGGGACTAGCGGCAGATACGCAGTATTTT
TRBV30	-	TRBJ2-7	11	-	CAAGASYEQYF	TGTGCCGCTGGAGCCAGTTACGAGCAGTACTTC
TRBV30	-	TRBJ2-5	14	-	CAWSPQDLQETQYF	TGTGCCTGGAGCCCGCAGGACCTCCAAGAGACCCAGTACTTC
TRBV6-1	-	TRBJ2-1	15	-	CASSENGSPYNEQFF	TGTGCCAGCAGTGAGAACGGGAGCCCCTACAATGAGCAGTTCTTC
TRBV28	TRBD1	TRBJ1-1	15	-	CASSSSTGRSTEAFF	TGTGCCAGCAGTTCGTCGACAGGGAGGTCGACTGAAGCTTTCTTT
TRBV19	-	TRBJ2-2	13	-	CASSIQGTGELFF	TGTGCCAGTAGTATACAGGGAACCGGGGAGCTGTTTTTT
TRBV7-3	-	TRBJ1-5	13	few	CASSSGSGQPQHF	TGTGCCAGCAGCAGCGGTTCGGGCCAGCCCCAGCATTTT
TRBV19	-	TRBJ2-1	13	few	CATRDFSVDEQFF	TGTGCCACCCGGGACTTCTCAGTCGATGAGCAGTTCTTC
TRBV4-1	TRBD1	TRBJ2-7	16	-	CASSGQGASASYEQYF	TGCGCCAGCAGTGGACAGGGGGCCTCAGCTTCCTACGAGCAGTACTTC
TRBV5-4	-	TRBJ2-1	16	-	CASSRTGTNLHNEQFF	TGTGCCAGCAGCCGGACCGGGACAAACTTACACAATGAGCAGTTCTTC
TRBV11-2	-	TRBJ1-1	13	-	CASSQRGDTEAFF	TGTGCCAGCAGCCAGCGGGGTGACACTGAAGCTTTCTTT
TRBV28	-	TRBJ1-4	17	-	CASSSSPIRGRLEKLFF	-
TRBV29-1	-	TRBJ2-7	19	-	CSVGNVGPGTQITSYEQYF	TGCAGCGTGGGGAACGTAGGACCCGGGACCCAAATTACCTCCTACGAGCAGTACTTC
TRBV5-1	TRBD1	TRBJ2-7	13	-	CASSTGGSYEQYF	TGCGCCAGCAGCACAGGGGGCTCCTACGAGCAGTACTTC
TRBV29-1	-	TRBJ1-1	11	few	CSVDGNTEAFF	TGCAGCGTTGACGGAAACACTGAAGCTTTCTTT
TRBV19	-	TRBJ1-1	13	-	CASSVGDGTEAFF	TGTGCCAGTAGTGTGGGGGATGGCACTGAAGCTTTCTTT